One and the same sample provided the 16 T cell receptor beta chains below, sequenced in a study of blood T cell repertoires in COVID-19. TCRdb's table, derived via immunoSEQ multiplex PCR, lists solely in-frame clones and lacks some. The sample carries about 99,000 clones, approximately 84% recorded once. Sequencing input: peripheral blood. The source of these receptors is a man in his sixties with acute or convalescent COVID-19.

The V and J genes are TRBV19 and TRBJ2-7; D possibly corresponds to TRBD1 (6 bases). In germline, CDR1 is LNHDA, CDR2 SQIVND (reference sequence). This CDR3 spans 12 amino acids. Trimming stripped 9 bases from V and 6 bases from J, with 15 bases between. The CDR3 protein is CARKGQGREQYF. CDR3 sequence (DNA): TGTGCCAGAAAGGGGCAGGGGCGCGAGCAGTACTTC.

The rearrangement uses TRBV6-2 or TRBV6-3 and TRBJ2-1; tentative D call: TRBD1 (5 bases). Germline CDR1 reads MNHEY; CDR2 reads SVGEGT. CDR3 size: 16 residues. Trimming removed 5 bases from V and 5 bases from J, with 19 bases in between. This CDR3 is CASSPWGIQGHNEQFF. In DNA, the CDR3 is TGTGCCAGCAGTCCCTGGGGCATCCAGGGTCACAATGAGCAGTTCTTC.

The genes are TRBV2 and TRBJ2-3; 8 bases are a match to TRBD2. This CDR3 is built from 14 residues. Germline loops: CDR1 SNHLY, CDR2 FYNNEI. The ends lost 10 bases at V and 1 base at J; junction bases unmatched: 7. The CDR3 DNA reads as TGTGCCATCCCAGCGGGAGCCGGCACAGATACGCAGTATTTT. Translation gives CAIPAGAGTDTQYF.

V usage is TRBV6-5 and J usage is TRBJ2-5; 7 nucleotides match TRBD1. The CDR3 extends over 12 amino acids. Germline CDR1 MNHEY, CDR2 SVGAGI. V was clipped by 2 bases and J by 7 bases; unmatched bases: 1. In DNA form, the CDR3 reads TGTGCCAGCAGTTACACAGGGGTGACCCAGTACTTC. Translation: CASSYTGVTQYF.

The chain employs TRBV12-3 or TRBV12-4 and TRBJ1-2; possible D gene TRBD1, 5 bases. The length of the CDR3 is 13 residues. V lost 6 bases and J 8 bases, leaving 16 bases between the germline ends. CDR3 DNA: TGTGCCAGCAGCTCAGGGCCTCTGCGGGGCTACACCTTC. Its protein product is CASSSGPLRGYTF.

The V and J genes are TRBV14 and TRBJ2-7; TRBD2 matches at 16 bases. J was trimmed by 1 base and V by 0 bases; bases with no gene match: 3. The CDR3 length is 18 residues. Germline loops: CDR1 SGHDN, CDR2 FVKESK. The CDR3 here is CASSQDLGLAGGSYEQYF. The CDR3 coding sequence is TGTGCCAGCAGCCAAGATTTGGGACTAGCGGGAGGGTCCTACGAGCAGTACTTC. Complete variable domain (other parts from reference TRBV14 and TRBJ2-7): EAGVTQFPSHSVIEKGQTVTLRCDPISGHDNLYWYRRVMGKEIKFLLHFVKESKQDESGMPNNRFLAERTGGTYSTLKVQPAELEDSGVYFCASSQDLGLAGGSYEQYFGPGTRLTVT.

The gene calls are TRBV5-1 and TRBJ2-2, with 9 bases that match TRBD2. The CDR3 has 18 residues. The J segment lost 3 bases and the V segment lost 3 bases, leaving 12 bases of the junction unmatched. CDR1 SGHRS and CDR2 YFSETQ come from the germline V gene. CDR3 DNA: TGCGCCAGCAGCTCCCTAGGGGCTAGCGGGACTTACACCGGGGAGCTGTTTTTT. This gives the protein CASSSLGASGTYTGELFF.

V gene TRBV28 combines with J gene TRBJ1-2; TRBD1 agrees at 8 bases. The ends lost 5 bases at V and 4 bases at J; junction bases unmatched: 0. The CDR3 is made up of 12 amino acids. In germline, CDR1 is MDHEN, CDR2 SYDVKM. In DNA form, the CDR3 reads TGTGCCAGCAGTGGACAGGGCTATGGCTACACCTTC. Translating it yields CASSGQGYGYTF.

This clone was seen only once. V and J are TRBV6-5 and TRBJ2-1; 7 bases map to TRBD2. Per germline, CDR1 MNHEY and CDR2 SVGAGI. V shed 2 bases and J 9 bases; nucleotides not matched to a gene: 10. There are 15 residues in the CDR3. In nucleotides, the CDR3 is TGTGCCAGCAGTTACCTTCAGGGCGGGGGTAGTGAGCAGTTCTTC. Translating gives CASSYLQGGGSEQFF.

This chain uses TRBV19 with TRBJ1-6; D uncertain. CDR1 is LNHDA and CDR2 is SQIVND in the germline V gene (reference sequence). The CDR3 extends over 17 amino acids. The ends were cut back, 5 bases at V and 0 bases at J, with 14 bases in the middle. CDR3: CASSSPRVSSYNSPLHF. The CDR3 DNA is TGTGCCAGTAGTTCCCCGCGAGTAAGCTCCTATAATTCACCCCTCCACTTT.

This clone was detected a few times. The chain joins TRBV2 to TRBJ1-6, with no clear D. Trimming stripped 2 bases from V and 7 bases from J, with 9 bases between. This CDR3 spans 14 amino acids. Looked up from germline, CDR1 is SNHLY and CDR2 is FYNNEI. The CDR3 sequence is CASSETVLNSPLHF. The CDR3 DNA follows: TGTGCCAGCAGTGAAACAGTGCTCAATTCACCCCTCCACTTT.

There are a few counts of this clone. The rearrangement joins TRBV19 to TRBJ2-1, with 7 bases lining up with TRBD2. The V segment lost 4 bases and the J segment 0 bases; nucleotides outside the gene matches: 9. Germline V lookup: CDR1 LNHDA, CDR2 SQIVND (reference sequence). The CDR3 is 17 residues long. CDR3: CASSRQHLAASYNEQFF. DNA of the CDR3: TGTGCCAGTAGTAGACAACACCTAGCGGCCTCCTACAATGAGCAGTTCTTC.

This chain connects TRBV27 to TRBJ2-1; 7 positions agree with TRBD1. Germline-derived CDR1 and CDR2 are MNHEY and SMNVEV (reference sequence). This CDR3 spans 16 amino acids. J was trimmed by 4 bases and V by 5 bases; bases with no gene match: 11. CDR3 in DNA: TGTGCCAGCAGTAGGGGACCGGGACAGTTTTACAATGAGCAGTTCTTC. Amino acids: CASSRGPGQFYNEQFF.

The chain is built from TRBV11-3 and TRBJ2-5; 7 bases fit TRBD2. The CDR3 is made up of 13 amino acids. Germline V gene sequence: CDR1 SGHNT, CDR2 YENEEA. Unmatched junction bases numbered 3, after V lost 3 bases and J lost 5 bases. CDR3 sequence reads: CASSLSGKETQYF. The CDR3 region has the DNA TGTGCCAGCAGCTTGAGCGGGAAGGAGACCCAGTACTTC.

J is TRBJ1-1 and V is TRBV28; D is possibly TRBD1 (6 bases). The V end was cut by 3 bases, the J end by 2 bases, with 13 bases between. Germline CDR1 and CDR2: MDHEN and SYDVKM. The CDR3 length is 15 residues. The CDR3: CASSFFQGRNTEAFF. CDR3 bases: TGTGCCAGCAGTTTCTTTCAGGGGCGTAACACTGAAGCTTTCTTT.

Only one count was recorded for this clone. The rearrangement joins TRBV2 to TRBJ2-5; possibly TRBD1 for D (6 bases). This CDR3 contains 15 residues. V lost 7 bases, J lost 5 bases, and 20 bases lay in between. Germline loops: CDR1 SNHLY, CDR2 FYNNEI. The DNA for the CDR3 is TGTGCCAGCATCCACAGAACAGGGATGGTGGAGACCCAGTACTTC. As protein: CASIHRTGMVETQYF.